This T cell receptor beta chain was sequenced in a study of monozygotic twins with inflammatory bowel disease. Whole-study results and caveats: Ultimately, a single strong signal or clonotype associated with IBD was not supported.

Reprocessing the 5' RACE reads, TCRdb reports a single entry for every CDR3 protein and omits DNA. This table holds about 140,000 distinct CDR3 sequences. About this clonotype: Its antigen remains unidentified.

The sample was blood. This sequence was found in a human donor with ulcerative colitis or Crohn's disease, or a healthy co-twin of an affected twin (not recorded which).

The CDR3 loop reads CASSLMVTAPSEQYF. The J gene is TRBJ2-7, the V gene TRBV12-3 or TRBV12-4. CDR3 length: 15 residues.